This T cell receptor beta chain derives from a study of neurological immune-mediated disorders. The cDNA came from 5'RACE, which used 10-nucleotide random UMIs. Over 170 million TCR-beta sequences, together covering 15-18 subjects, were produced by every individual sequencing run that was carried out. TCRdb passed the 5' RACE reads through MiXCR, listing each CDR3 protein once. The top ten clones hold 4.4% of a sample with approximately 48,000 distinct CDR3 sequences, roughly 15% of them seen once. This CDR3 region has 16 residues. V was cut by 0 bases and J by 2 bases, with 10 bases left in between. Germline V gives CDR1 LGHNA, CDR2 YSLEER. This clonotype was counted many times. What it recognizes is unknown. Study-wide results and caveats: The highest TCR clonal expansion occurred in HTLV-1-associated myelopathy; multiple sclerosis fell below healthy controls.

This receptor was obtained from a man in his sixties in good health. Sequencing was performed on PBMCs. The V call is TRBV4-3, the J call TRBJ2-2; tentatively, D is TRBD2 (5 bases). CDR3 residues: CASSQEASSNTGELFF. CDR3 coding DNA: TGCGCCAGCAGCCAAGAAGCTAGCAGCAACACCGGGGAGCTGTTTTTT.